The T cell receptor (beta chain) under discussion was sequenced for a study of blood T cell repertoires in COVID-19. Across the whole study: COVID-19 samples collected from the United States, Italy and Spain covered acute and convalescent phases.

Looked up from germline, CDR1 is GTSNPN and CDR2 is SVGIG (reference sequence). The CDR3 sequence is 14 residues long. V was clipped by 2 bases and J by 2 bases, with 10 bases between them. In the study's own analysis: Reference gene primer amplification gave nucleated cell count estimates. Assay used: immunoSEQ multiplex PCR; TCRdb lists only in-frame clones, some missing. V, J and clone size are taken as reported in that table, and D and trimming were inferred from the DNA itself. The repertoire holds about 230,000 clones, with roughly 79% as singletons. This clone has a handful of counts. The clonotype was recovered from a woman of 80 years or more with COVID-19, enrolled during active disease. The sequencing sample was made of peripheral blood. The gene calls are TRBV30 and TRBJ1-5, with D maybe TRBD1 (5 bases). The CDR3 region has the DNA TGTGCCTGGAGTATAGGACATGGCAATCAGCCCCAGCATTTT. It codes for CAWSIGHGNQPQHF.